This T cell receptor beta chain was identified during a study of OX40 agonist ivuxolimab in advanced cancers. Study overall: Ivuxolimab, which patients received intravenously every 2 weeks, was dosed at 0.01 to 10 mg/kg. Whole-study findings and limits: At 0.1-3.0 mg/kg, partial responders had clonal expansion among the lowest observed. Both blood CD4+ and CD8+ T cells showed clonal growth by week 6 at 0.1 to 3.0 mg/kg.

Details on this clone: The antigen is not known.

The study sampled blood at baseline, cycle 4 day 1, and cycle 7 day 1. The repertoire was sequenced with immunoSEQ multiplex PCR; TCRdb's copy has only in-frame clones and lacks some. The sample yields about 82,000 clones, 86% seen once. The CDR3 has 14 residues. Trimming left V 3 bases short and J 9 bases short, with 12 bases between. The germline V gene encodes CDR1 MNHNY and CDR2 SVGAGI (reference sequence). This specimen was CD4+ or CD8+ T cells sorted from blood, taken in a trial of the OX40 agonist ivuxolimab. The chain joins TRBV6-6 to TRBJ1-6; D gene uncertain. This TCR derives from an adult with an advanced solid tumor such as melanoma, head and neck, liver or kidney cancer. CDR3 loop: CASSYSGSGSPLHF. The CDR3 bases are TGTGCCAGCAGTTATTCGGGCTCCGGTTCACCCCTCCACTTT.